These T cell receptor beta chains were read from a single sample in a study of blood T cells in healthy people across ages. TCRdb analysed the 5' RACE reads with MiXCR anew, one entry per CDR3 protein. This sample has about 970,000 distinct CDR3 sequences; 51% occur once, and the top ten carry roughly a fifth. Sequencing was performed on blood. The receptor set was obtained from a woman in her sixties or seventies in good health. Both conserved end residues are part of each CDR3.

V gene,CDR3 protein
TRBV5-6,CASSLDPGTGRYEQYF
TRBV5-6,CASSKGPTQGEQYF
TRBV7-2,CASSLREIFNEQFF
TRBV6-5,CASSYLATNSEQYF
TRBV12-3/TRBV12-4,CASSSPARAGNTGELFF
TRBV4-1,CASSQRDGFNQPQHF
TRBV12-3/TRBV12-4,CASSFREAGNEQFF
TRBV5-1,CATPSYEQYF
TRBV5-1,CASSLGTGGRLYEQFF
TRBV12-3/TRBV12-4,CASTLGGASDTQYF
TRBV5-1,CASSLRTDSSYEQYF
TRBV20-1,CSALQGVSYNEQFF
TRBV3-1,CASSQGHYEQYF
TRBV5-1,CASSLFTGIEVVGTQYF
TRBV6-5,CASSQGQYNEKLFF
TRBV6-5,CASRPQAFQYNEQYF
TRBV30,CAWSGTGLSIQYF
TRBV20-1,CSTPPGPYGYTF
TRBV20-1,CSATGETTYEQYF
TRBV3-1,CASSQDPGQGGETQYF
TRBV7-9,CASTPEWDDSRGYTF
TRBV20-1,CSLEKRGAAGEQYF
TRBV12-3/TRBV12-4,CASSSLAYEQYF
TRBV10-3,CAISVRSQDGAHEQYF
TRBV29-1,CSVRAYRGSKNIQYF
TRBV11-3,CTSSSGGEAYEQYF
TRBV12-3/TRBV12-4,CASSFFSSGELFF
TRBV4-3,CASSQGEGDQPQHF
TRBV7-2,CASSLVGGRDNEQFF
TRBV29-1,CSSRPGVLGSTEAFF
TRBV15,CATSRPQGVDLHF
TRBV6-5,CASRGRQGGHGYTF
TRBV12-3/TRBV12-4,CASTPGTVYEQYF
TRBV4-2,CASSLGQGQPQHF
TRBV15,CATSRDLYQETQYF
TRBV28,CASKPGLATDTQYF
TRBV14,CASSPAGARGYTF
TRBV27,CASSLPSFGTNREQYF
TRBV20-1,CSARDHRLTKNIQYF
TRBV19,CASSIVRGSVGNEQFF
TRBV7-9,CASSQGRDYGYTF
TRBV10-3,CAISPSSDHETQYF